The table lists the clone carrying this T cell receptor (beta chain) with a count of one. This sample stems from a study of radiotherapy plus CTLA-4 blockade in lung cancer. Deletions cut 2 bases from V and 4 bases from J, with 12 bases between. The germline V gene encodes CDR1 MNHEY and CDR2 SVGAGI. The CDR3 extends over 15 amino acids. The protocol was immunoSEQ multiplex PCR, while the TCRdb copy is restricted to in-frame clones and leaves out a portion. The profile covers 85,000 to 100,000 clones, with about 87% appearing a single time and 16% taken by the ten largest. The V call is TRBV6-5, the J call TRBJ1-3; D is undetermined. This TCR derives from a human donor with non-small cell lung cancer that progressed on radiotherapy plus ipilimumab. Sequenced here: peripheral blood, sampled from a patient treated with radiotherapy plus ipilimumab. CDR3 coding DNA: TGTGCCAGCAGTTACGCACGGGTTGGCGGAAACACCATATATTTT. Protein: CASSYARVGGNTIYF.